This T cell receptor beta chain comes out of a study of tumor-infiltrating lymphocytes in primary liver carcinoma. Study-level results: The 250 largest clones made up significantly more of tumor than blood repertoires (p = 0.039).

With regard to this clonotype: The antigen is not known. This likely comes from a read error, as the CDR3 has no conserved phenylalanine or tryptophan at its end.

The germline V gene has CDR1 SGHAT and CDR2 FQDESV (reference sequence). The CDR3 is 18 amino acids. From about 19-30 mg of unsorted bulk tissue, DNA and RNA were co-extracted together. The patients carried chronic HBV infection and had received no treatment. Each tumor sample had over 80% viable tumor cells. A primer in the constant region served to generate TCR beta cDNA from 500 to 600 ng of total RNA. ARM-PCR, slightly modified, supplied the TCR beta libraries through three nested multiplex PCR rounds. The study ran its first two PCR rounds for nine to ten cycles each, using TRBV1-TRBV30 forward primers and a C-beta reverse primer. TCRdb processed the multiplex PCR reads anew with MiXCR; each CDR3 protein has one entry. There are around 47,000 distinct CDR3 sequences in the sample; around 72% occur only once, and approximately 20% lies in the top ten.

This chain links TRBV11-1 with TRBJ2-1, with 8 bases that match TRBD2. The TCR was taken from a man aged 40-49 years with primary liver carcinoma and hepatitis B virus infection. Sequences were obtained from liver tumor tissue from sampling region 2. Subset described: tumor region T2, inferior pole. This chain's CDR3 is CASSLRSLAGGSYNEQFL. The CDR3 DNA is TGTGCTAGCAGCTTAAGATCCCTGGCGGGAGGATCCTACAATGAGCAGTTCTTA.